Each of the 10 T cell receptor delta chains below was sequenced from the same sample in a study of γδ T cells in repeated Plasmodium falciparum infection. Vgamma9/Vdelta2+ and Vdelta2-negative gammadelta T cells were flow-sorted from PBMC for bulk sequencing. TCRdb re-called clones from the multiplex PCR reads via CATT. The sample lists around 49,000 delta-chain clones, roughly 1.9% occurring once. The material sequenced was gamma-delta T cells from blood. The receptors derive from a pool of human donors (malaria-infected and uninfected, not separated).

The sample holds many counts of this clone. The TCRdb protein comes from a much larger clone and disagrees with this DNA's translation at residue 3, likely due to a read error; the protein given here is derived from the DNA. This chain uses TRDV3 with TRDJ1, with D perhaps matching TRDD3 (6 bases). CDR3 length: 16 amino acids. Per the germline V gene, CDR1 is TVYSNPD and CDR2 is GDNSRS (reference sequence). The V end lost 5 bases, the J end lost 2 bases, and 24 bases lay between the germline ends. CDR3 protein: CALKYWVFFSTDKLIF. Here the CDR3 DNA reads TGTGCCCTCAAATACTGGGTCTTTTTTTCGACCGATAAACTCATCTTT. Full variable domain (rest looked up from reference TRDV3 and TRDJ1): CDKVTQSSPDQTVASGSEVVLLCTYDTVYSNPDLFWYRIRPDYSFQFVFYGDNSRSEGADFTQGRFSVKHILTQKAFHLVISPVRTEDSATYYCALKYWVFFSTDKLIFGKGTRVTVEP.

A word on this clone: It is likely a read error: a sequence one base away is far more abundant. The same CDR3 also results from other DNA sequences found in this sample. This chain joins TRDV3 and TRDJ1; 7 bases align to TRDD3. TCRdb lists no J gene, so it was determined here by aligning the DNA to germline. The CDR3 spans 23 residues. Trimming took 2 bases from V and 0 from J; bases not matched to a gene: 33. Germline CDR1 reads TVYSNPD; CDR2 reads GDNSRS (reference sequence). The CDR3 loop is CAFPGPPTGDSSYLFLYTDKLIF. CDR3 DNA sequence: TGTGCCTTTCCCGGGCCCCCTACCGGGGATAGTAGCTACCTTTTTTTGTACACCGATAAACTCATCTTT.

There are many counts of this clone. The CDR3 reads CACDSVLGETAQLFF. The CDR3 coding sequence is TGTGCCTGTGACAGCGTACTGGGGGAGACAGCACAACTCTTCTTT. The chain couples TRDV2 to TRDJ2; 9 nucleotides agree with TRDD3. Germline loops: CDR1 GEAIGNYY, CDR2 EKD. The length of the CDR3 is 15 residues. V shed 2 bases, J shed 4 bases, and the junction held 4 bases outside the gene matches.

In the case of this clone: A far larger clone is a single base away, which makes a read error likely. At the DNA level, this CDR3 is encoded by other sequences in the same sample as well. No call exists for the J gene, whereas the V gene is TRDV1; the table calls TRDD3, which could not be checked here. Germline lookup yields CDR1 TSWWSYY and CDR2 QGS. This CDR3 is 25 amino acids long. This CDR3 is CALGELRRFPAKVGGIGENTDKLIF. The CDR3 nucleotides read TGTGCTCTTGGGGAACTTCGCCGGTTTCCTGCAAAGGTGGGGGGGATTGGGGAGAACACCGATAAACTCATCTTC.

This clone has at least ten counts. The rearrangement joins TRDV1 to TRDJ1; D gene unclear. The germline V gene encodes CDR1 TSWWSYY and CDR2 QGS. CDR3 length: 17 residues. The germline V and J ends were trimmed by 5 bases and 0 bases, with 19 bases remaining between them. The CDR3 protein is CALGPKSPLSYTDKLIF. DNA of the CDR3: TGTGCTCTTGGGCCCAAAAGTCCCCTTTCGTACACCGATAAACTCATCTTT.

There are many counts of this clone. TCRdb lists the protein of a much larger clone for this DNA, which differs at residue 3, so this is likely a read error; the protein given here is translated from the DNA itself. This sequence joins TRDV2 and TRDJ1; 12 bases are a match to TRDD3. The J gene was not available in TCRdb and was assigned here by matching the DNA to germline segments. This CDR3 has 24 residues. CDR1 is GEAIGNYY, CDR2 EKD, per germline. CDR3 protein: CARDTLPGGYADAQPKLYTDKLIF. CDR3 nucleotide sequence: TGTGCCCGTGACACTCTTCCTGGGGGATACGCGGATGCACAACCCAAATTGTACACCGATAAACTCATCTTT.

A remark on this clone: The translation of this DNA and the TCRdb protein of a much larger clone differ at residue 19, probably owing to a read error; the protein shown here is translated from the DNA. The chain joins TRDV1 to TRDJ1; 13 bases match TRDD3. The CDR3 totals 21 residues. Germline CDR1 reads TSWWSYY; CDR2 reads QGS. The trim removed 2 bases at V and 13 bases at J, leaving 28 bases unmatched. The CDR3 bases are TGTGCTCTTGGGGAAAGAGGGAGGGGTTCCTACACCTACTGGGGGATACGACGACCCATCTTT. Translated, it gives CALGERGRGSYTYWGIRRPIF.

This clone was detected a few times. The TCRdb record carries a much larger clone's protein, which differs from this DNA's translation at residue 5; a read error is the likely cause, and the protein listed here is the DNA translation. The genes are TRDV1 and TRDJ1; 9 bases agree with TRDD3. Because TCRdb records no J gene, it was assigned here through a match of the DNA to germline. The CDR3 contains 13 residues. Per germline, CDR1 TSWWSYY and CDR2 QGS. J was trimmed by 10 bases and V by 4 bases; bases with no gene match: 7. CDR3 sequence: CALGGYVWGILIF. CDR3 DNA: TGTGCTCTTGGGGGATACGTCTGGGGGATACTCATCTTT.

This clone was counted only a few times. This DNA's translation differs at residue 12 from TCRdb's protein, which comes from a much larger clone; a read error is likely, and the protein shown is translated from the DNA. The chain combines TRDV3 with TRDJ1; 12 positions agree with TRDD3. The J gene is not listed in TCRdb, so it was assigned here from a DNA match to germline. J gave up 7 bases and V 3 bases, and 18 bases lay outside the gene matches. Germline CDR1 reads TVYSNPD; CDR2 reads GDNSRS (reference sequence). The CDR3 loop spans 17 amino acids. CDR3 region: CAFPRLRTGGYNGKLIF. The CDR3 coding sequence is TGTGCCTTCCCCAGGCTACGTACTGGGGGATACAATGGTAAACTCATCTTT. Variable domain in full (rest from reference TRDV3 and TRDJ1): CDKVTQSSPDQTVASGSEVVLLCTYDTVYSNPDLFWYRIRPDYSFQFVFYGDNSRSEGADFTQGRFSVKHILTQKAFHLVISPVRTEDSATYYCAFPRLRTGGYNGKLIFGKGTRVTVEP.

In its sample, this clone was seen many times. TCRdb's protein for this DNA is that of a much larger clone and differs from the translation at residue 14, likely a read error; the protein shown is the DNA translation. V gene TRDV2 combines with J gene TRDJ1; 9 bases agree with TRDD3. Per the germline V gene, CDR1 is GEAIGNYY and CDR2 is EKD. The ends lost 0 bases at V and 7 bases at J; junction bases unmatched: 17. The CDR3 length is 18 residues. In DNA, the CDR3 is TGTGCCTGTGACACCGGTTCCTTACTGGGGGAGCACCCCGGTAAACTCATCTTT. Residues: CACDTGSLLGEHPGKLIF.